This T cell receptor (beta chain) emerged from a study of Graves' ophthalmopathy and Graves' hyperthyroidism (dated by TCRdb to 2016 to 2018). The study in broad terms: Hyperthyroidism was considered stable if no progression to ophthalmopathy occurred within 18 months of follow-up. TCR beta repertoire signatures were used to distinguish Graves' ophthalmopathy from Graves' hyperthyroidism and to predict progression to ophthalmopathy. In total, approximately 140 blood samples were TCR-sequenced: fewer than 50 ophthalmopathy, over 70 hyperthyroidism and roughly 17 hyperthyroidism-to-ophthalmopathy patients. To explore V-J signatures that distinguish ophthalmopathy from hyperthyroidism, a discovery set of 100 patients was enrolled, made up of 40 to 45 with ophthalmopathy and 55 to 65 with stable hyperthyroidism. An independent validation cohort comprised about 20 hyperthyroidism patients and roughly 15 patients who later progressed from hyperthyroidism to ophthalmopathy. In several hyperthyroidism patients, the T-cell repertoires found in thyroid tissue were compared with those found in blood. Following sample collection, hyperthyroidism patients were given methimazole at a starting dose of 30 mg daily, and ophthalmopathy patients were given high-dose intravenous methylprednisolone.

General conclusions and limits of the study: The 13-signature model separated ophthalmopathy from stable hyperthyroidism with around 90% sensitivity and approximately 83% specificity in cross-validation, and 80%/75% in the test set. Sample size was not predetermined statistically, and investigators were not blinded to group allocation. Most of the expanded thyroid clonotypes with a frequency above 0.001 were also detected in blood, and it was suggested that the thyroid immune response may be reflected by blood repertoires. In validation, the model predicted ophthalmopathy progression with about 71% sensitivity and approximately 75% specificity; some 13 predicted patients were CT-confirmed with GO in a median of about 6.2 months.

Hyperthyroidism patients were newly diagnosed, with disease duration under 2 months, and aged 18 to 65 years. Patients were excluded if they had other autoimmune diseases, uncontrolled infections, pregnancy or lactation. Diagnosis relied on clinical symptoms, serum thyroxine, TRAb, thyroid ultrasound and orbital computed tomography. Trizol reagent was used to extract the total RNA, and its quality was then checked on an Agilent 2100 Bioanalyzer. For repertoire sequencing, the TCR beta CDR3 regions were amplified from RNA transcripts. The first round of RT-PCR was done with HTBI primers and the Qiagen OneStep RT-PCR kit, and was followed by a second round of multiplex PCR, then size selection and purification. Libraries were sequenced on an Illumina HiSeq2000 using paired-end 100 bp reads. In the authors' own workflow: Reads were processed with SOAPnuke, discarding reads with adapters, uncalled bases, mean Phred below 15, or no exact constant-primer or identifier match. High-quality paired reads were merged with COPE v1.2.5. Each unique nucleotide sequence was treated as a clonotype, and MiTCR v1.1 was used to align the clonotypes to the IMGT TRB V, D and J references. Analysis was restricted to V-J combinations with a frequency above 0.0001, which covered over 98% of repertoires. A TCR clonal expansion and chaos score per V-J combination was defined as the ratio of F50 clonal expansion to chaos observed in the TCRdist matrix. Features were reduced by Welch's t-statistics and random forest to around 14 V-J combinations, which fed a naive Bayes classifier. Thyroid-blood repertoire similarity was quantified with the Morisita-Horn index. The public reads were reprocessed in TCRdb via fastp at Q25 and MiXCR, keeping in-frame beta chains. Every CDR3 protein is listed once, alongside the most common genes and DNA of its rows. What appears here as the V and J calls and clone size reflects TCRdb's work, not the paper's. The sample table holds 500,000 to 700,000 distinct CDR3 sequences, of which approximately 35% were seen once. The top ten constitute about 4.2% of the sample.

V is reduced by 10 bases and J by 4 bases, leaving a spacing of 10 bases between them. The CDR3 covers 11 residues, taking in both the cysteine and the phenylalanine. The read is trimmed to its CDR3 DNA, 33 bases read in frame from base 1. From a lookup of the germline V gene, CDR1 and CDR2 are ENHRY and SYGVKD. In the case of this clonotype: Its cognate antigen has yet to be identified. Per-base qualities were not stored, and no clone one base away is much larger.

The sample taken for sequencing was peripheral blood or thyroid tissue (not recorded which). The sequence derives from an adult man with Graves' hyperthyroidism. The chain is encoded by TRBV10-3 joined to TRBJ1-2; the D gene is perhaps TRBD1, on 5 matching bases. The DNA sequence is given as TGTGCCACTGGGCAGGGCTATGGCTACACCTTC. Its protein is CATGQGYGYTF.